Below are 23 T cell receptor beta chains sequenced from a single sample in a study of T cells in Graves' hyperthyroidism and ophthalmopathy. Amplified TCR beta CDR3 regions came from RNA transcripts. TCR CDR3 underwent first-round RT-PCR with the HTBI primer set. TCRdb called the multiplex PCR reads again in MiXCR, with one record for every CDR3 protein. The sample has nearly 600,000 distinct CDR3 sequences, approximately 15% seen once; the top ten hold less than 6%. Specimen: blood. These receptor sequences come from a woman aged 25 to 45 with Graves' hyperthyroidism that later progressed to Graves' ophthalmopathy.

This clonotype was counted at least ten times. The rearrangement links TRBV12-3 or TRBV12-4 to TRBJ2-3; D unclear. The CDR3 runs 15 residues. The V gene lost 3 bases and the J gene lost 1 base, with 11 bases spanning the gap. In DNA, the CDR3 is TGTGCCAGCAGTTTCTCGCTCTCAGGCACAGATACGCAGTATTTT. Residues: CASSFSLSGTDTQYF.

This clonotype was recorded many times. The chain combines TRBV6-2 or TRBV6-3 with TRBJ1-2; D uncertain. Deletions cut 7 bases from V and 8 bases from J, with 17 bases between. CDR3 length: 13 amino acids. Germline V gene sequence: CDR1 MNHEY, CDR2 SVGEGT. Here the CDR3 DNA reads TGTGCCAGCAACGAAAGGAGGCAGAACGGCTACACCTTC. Protein sequence: CASNERRQNGYTF.

This clonotype was seen repeatedly, ten times or more. This chain connects TRBV19 to TRBJ1-1, with unresolved D. V lost 6 bases and J 1 base, leaving 9 bases between the germline ends. The germline V gene encodes CDR1 LNHDA and CDR2 SQIVND (reference sequence). The length of the CDR3 is 13 residues. CDR3 sequence: CASRRAENTEAFF. Written as DNA, the CDR3 is TGTGCCAGTAGACGGGCAGAGAACACTGAAGCTTTCTTT.

This clonotype has only a few counts. The V gene is TRBV7-2, the J gene TRBJ1-1; 7 bases line up with TRBD1. The CDR3 has 15 residues. Germline assignment: CDR1 SGHTA and CDR2 FQGNSA. J gave up 3 bases and V 4 bases, and 8 bases lay outside the gene matches. CDR3 amino acids: CASSSRGGLDTEAFF. CDR3 bases: TGTGCCAGCAGCTCCCGAGGGGGCCTGGACACTGAAGCTTTCTTT.

This clonotype showed up many times. The V and J genes are TRBV12-3 or TRBV12-4 and TRBJ1-2, with D perhaps TRBD1 (6 bases). The CDR3 has 16 residues. Trimming removed 7 bases from V and 7 bases from J, with 25 bases in between. In DNA, the CDR3 is TGTGCCAGCACTCTCGGGACACTTCTTTTCTTAAGTGGCTACACCTTC. This gives the protein CASTLGTLLFLSGYTF.

The J gene is TRBJ1-2, the V gene TRBV20-1; the D is unclear. The V and J ends lost 6 bases and 0 bases respectively, with 14 bases between them. The CDR3 runs 14 residues. Germline values: CDR1 DFQATT, CDR2 SNEGSKA (reference sequence). In DNA, the CDR3 is TGCAGTGCCTCTCAGGCTTCAGCTAACTATGGCTACACCTTC. Translating it yields CSASQASANYGYTF.

In its sample, this clonotype was seen many times. The J gene is TRBJ2-7, the V gene TRBV2; no reliable D call. This CDR3 has 13 residues. Trimming pared 4 bases from V and 2 bases from J, leaving 9 bases between. Looked up from germline, CDR1 is SNHLY and CDR2 is FYNNEI. CDR3 DNA: TGTGCCAGCAGTGTAGGGCCTCCCTACGAGCAGTACTTC. It specifies CASSVGPPYEQYF. Full variable domain (outside the CDR3, taken from reference TRBV2 and TRBJ2-7): EPEVTQTPSHQVTQMGQEVILRCVPISNHLYFYWYRQILGQKVEFLVSFYNNEISEKSEIFDDQFSVERPDGSNFTLKIRSTKLEDSAMYFCASSVGPPYEQYFGPGTRLTVT.

This clonotype showed up just once. One end of the junction is discordant with germline, which a read error may explain. The DNA for the CDR3 is TGTGCCAGCAGTTACTCGTGGCTCTACTATGGCTGCACCTTC. It translates to CASSYSWLYYGCTF. The rearrangement uses TRBV6-2 or TRBV6-3 and TRBJ1-2, with D unresolved. The CDR3 is 14 amino acids. Germline CDR1 reads MNHEY; CDR2 reads SVGEGT.

This clonotype occurred a few times. This rearrangement joins TRBV29-1 to TRBJ2-7, with a weak D call TRBD2 (6 bases). Germline-derived CDR1 and CDR2 are SQVTM and ANQGSEA. V was shortened by 2 bases and J by 5 bases, with 16 bases between the two germline ends. The CDR3 consists of 14 residues. CDR3 protein: CSVERLGEVDEQYF. CDR3 nucleotides: TGCAGCGTTGAACGCTTGGGGGAGGTCGACGAGCAGTACTTC.

This sequence joins TRBV5-6 and TRBJ2-1; 7 bases map to TRBD1. Germline V gene data show CDR1 as SGHDT and CDR2 as YYEEEE. Germline trimming cut 7 bases from V and 0 bases from J; bases unmatched to any gene: 10. The CDR3 totals 16 residues. The CDR3 is CASRPRGRPSYNEQFF. Here the CDR3 DNA reads TGTGCCAGCCGCCCGAGGGGGCGCCCCTCCTACAATGAGCAGTTCTTC.

V gene TRBV20-1 combines with J gene TRBJ2-2; 14 bases align to TRBD2. Unmatched junction bases numbered 6, after V lost 6 bases and J lost 6 bases. The CDR3 contains 15 residues. Per germline, CDR1 DFQATT and CDR2 SNEGSKA (reference sequence). The CDR3 is CSAAGLAGVSGELFF. CDR3 bases: TGCAGTGCCGCGGGACTAGCGGGAGTCTCCGGGGAGCTGTTTTTT.

In regard to this clonotype: A much larger clonotype is one base distant, so this may be a read error. V gene TRBV28 combines with J gene TRBJ2-7, with D uncertain. Germline CDR1 and CDR2: MDHEN and SYDVKM. This CDR3 is built from 15 residues. V was trimmed by 6 bases and J by 1 base, leaving 16 bases between them. CDR3 nucleotides: TGTGCCAGCAGCAATACGGACCGGTCTTCCTACGAGCAGTACTTC. As protein: CASSNTDRSSYEQYF.

The J gene is TRBJ1-1, the V gene TRBV27; D ambiguous. The CDR3 totals 14 residues. Trimming took off 4 bases at V and 3 bases at J, with 12 bases between the two ends. Germline values: CDR1 MNHEY, CDR2 SMNVEV (reference sequence). CDR3 DNA sequence: TGTGCCAGCAGTTCGACCGGGTCCTACACTGAAGCTTTCTTT. As protein: CASSSTGSYTEAFF.

This clonotype was detected a few times. The chain employs TRBV19 and TRBJ1-2; tentatively, D is TRBD1 (5 bases). V was shortened by 8 bases and J by 6 bases, with 19 bases between the two germline ends. This CDR3 has 14 residues. Germline V gene data show CDR1 as LNHDA and CDR2 as SQIVND (reference sequence). CDR3 nucleotides: TGTGCCAGTCTCCCGCGGGGGTGGCAGGATGGCTACACCTTC. This codes for CASLPRGWQDGYTF.

As DNA, the CDR3 is TGTGCCACCAGTGATACCAGCGGGAACACCGGGGAGCTGTTTTTT. Amino acid sequence: CATSDTSGNTGELFF. The chain carries TRBV24-1 and TRBJ2-2; D is perhaps TRBD2 (5 bases). Germline V gene lookup returns CDR1 KGHDR and CDR2 SFDVKD. CDR3 length: 15 residues. V lost 3 bases to trimming and J lost 1 base, with 8 bases between them.

There are a few counts of this clonotype. One base away lies a much larger clone, so this may be a sequencing read error. CDR3 loop: CANSLQSEAFF. CDR3 sequence (DNA): TGTGCCAACAGTCTTCAGAGCGAAGCTTTCTTT. The chain has TRBV12-3 or TRBV12-4 and TRBJ1-1; D is unresolved. The CDR3 totals 11 residues.

The chain joins TRBV27 to TRBJ1-1; perhaps TRBD1 as D (5 bases). Trimming stripped 0 bases from V and 5 bases from J, with 7 bases between. CDR1 is MNHEY, CDR2 SMNVEV, per germline (reference sequence). The CDR3 has 13 residues. CDR3 in amino acids: CASSLSGETEAFF. As DNA, the CDR3 is TGTGCCAGCAGTTTATCGGGGGAAACTGAAGCTTTCTTT.

As concerns this clonotype: At one of its ends the junction is not consistent with the germline gene, which may arise from a read error. This rearrangement joins TRBV7-7 to TRBJ2-7; 7 bases are shared with TRBD1. The CDR3 sequence is 15 residues long. Germline V CDR1 and CDR2: SSHAT, FNYEAQ (reference sequence). The CDR3, as DNA: TGTGCTAGCAGCTTAGAAGTGGGACAGAGCTACGAGCAGTACTTC. Translating it yields CASSLEVGQSYEQYF.

This rearrangement joins TRBV9 to TRBJ1-2; no clear D gene. V was shortened by 3 bases and J by 0 bases, with 12 bases between the two germline ends. Germline CDR1 SGDLS, CDR2 YYNGEE. The CDR3 is 15 residues long. CDR3 residues: CASSAQRSPNYGYTF. The DNA for the CDR3 is TGTGCCAGCAGCGCGCAGAGGAGCCCTAACTATGGCTACACCTTC.

There are many counts of this clonotype. This chain links TRBV6-1 with TRBJ2-4, with 16 bases aligning to TRBD2. The CDR3 has 17 residues. Germline assignment: CDR1 MNHNS and CDR2 SASEGT. The V segment lost 10 bases and the J segment 1 base; nucleotides outside the gene matches: 7. CDR3 protein: CATKGLAGGEAKNIQYF. The CDR3 nucleotides are TGTGCCACCAAGGGACTAGCGGGGGGGGAGGCCAAAAACATTCAGTACTTC.

V is TRBV2 and J is TRBJ1-1; 7 positions match TRBD1. The CDR3 totals 12 residues. The V gene's germline CDR1 is SNHLY and CDR2 FYNNEI. After removal of 6 bases from V and 11 bases from J, the junction contained 9 bases not matched to a gene. The CDR3 DNA reads as TGTGCCAGCAGCCAGACAGGGAGTGGGGCTTTCTTT. Its translation is CASSQTGSGAFF.

At least ten counts were recorded for this clonotype. The rearrangement links TRBV20-1 to TRBJ1-4, with 9 bases fitting TRBD1. V trimming: 6 bases; J trimming: 7 bases; junction bases outside the gene matches: 6. The CDR3 contains 13 residues. Germline CDR1 is DFQATT and CDR2 is SNEGSKA (reference sequence). CDR3 sequence (DNA): TGCAGTGCCACGGACAGGGGAGGTGAAAAACTGTTTTTT. Its translation is CSATDRGGEKLFF.

This clonotype was recorded many times. This chain links TRBV20-1 with TRBJ1-2; 11 bases are shared with TRBD1. The CDR3 has 13 residues. Per the germline V gene, CDR1 is DFQATT and CDR2 is SNEGSKA (reference sequence). After removal of 6 bases from V and 8 bases from J, the junction contained 8 bases not matched to a gene. The DNA for the CDR3 is TGCAGTGCAAGGGACAGGGGGATCGGGGGCTACACCTTC. It translates to CSARDRGIGGYTF.